This is a list of T cell receptor beta chains from one sample in a study of shared clonotypes between healthy human individuals. This table comes from immunoSEQ multiplex PCR, and its TCRdb copy is limited to in-frame clones, with some not included. The sample has about 1 million clones, around four fifths seen once; the top ten hold 1.4%. The specimen was memory CD4+ T cells sorted from blood. The receptors were sampled from a man between 18 and 29 years old in good health. The CDR3 runs from the conserved cysteine through the conserved F or W. Each record gives: J gene, V gene, CDR3 protein.

>TRBJ1-2|TRBV6-1
CASSAGLGGIYGYTF
>TRBJ1-5|TRBV28
CASSWQGNQPQHF
>TRBJ2-1|TRBV11-2
CASSLGTSGGNLVREQFF
>TRBJ1-4|TRBV6-1
CASRMGHDEKLFF
>TRBJ1-3|TRBV7-9
CASTSTGGNTIYF
>TRBJ2-1|TRBV10-3
CAISRGKLDEQFF
>TRBJ2-5|TRBV4-1
CASSPDLLETQYF
>TRBJ2-5|TRBV4-2
CASSQLAGGPETQYF
>TRBJ2-1|TRBV11-3
CASSPGGAYNEQFF
>TRBJ1-4|TRBV5-6
CASSSRQGAHGEKLFF
>TRBJ1-2|TRBV9
CASSVVPGWGNYGYTF
>TRBJ2-5|TRBV10-3
CAISESSETQYF
>TRBJ2-1|TRBV7-9
CASSLRLAGNYNEQFF
>TRBJ1-5|TRBV28
CASRLPPRGSNQPQHF
>TRBJ1-2|TRBV6-6
CASSYVGFGNYGYTF
>TRBJ1-5|TRBV19
CATSTGNQPQHF
>TRBJ2-7|TRBV30
CAWSVQGYEQYF
>TRBJ2-3|TRBV4-1
CASSQGGTLSTDTQYF
>TRBJ1-3|TRBV7-8
CASSVQVYSGNTIYF
>TRBJ2-7|TRBV6-4
CASIPGLAGGYEQYF
>TRBJ2-6|TRBV5-4
CASSLQQGAGANVLTF
>TRBJ2-5|TRBV5-6
CASRSRTLPRETQYF
>TRBJ1-3|TRBV5-1
CASSRGAGNTIYF
>TRBJ2-7|TRBV5-4
CASSFDRGLYEQYF
>TRBJ1-2|TRBV30
CAWSVYGGRGYTF
>TRBJ1-6|TRBV28
CASSTDSYSPLHF
>TRBJ1-6|TRBV6-1
CASSRPQSDSPLHF
>TRBJ2-5|TRBV25-1
CASSVAGTQYF
>TRBJ2-3|TRBV29-1
CSVLAGGNTDTQYF
>TRBJ1-3|TRBV6-1
CASIQGDSGNTIYF
>TRBJ2-3|TRBV7-2
CASSPGLAGGSTDTQYF
>TRBJ2-7|TRBV11-3
CASSLGSSYEQYF
>TRBJ1-2|TRBV6-1
CASSEDIRNYGYTF
>TRBJ1-4|TRBV11-2
CASSPGTSTNEKLFF
>TRBJ2-7|TRBV30
CAWSGDRVHEQYF
>TRBJ2-2|TRBV5-1
CASNGGDTGELFF
>TRBJ2-3|TRBV5-4
CASSSRTGDADTQYF
>TRBJ2-5|TRBV6-1
CASSAVQETQYF
>TRBJ2-4|TRBV28
CASNRGDKNIQYF
>TRBJ2-7|TRBV6-1
CASSELGYEQYF